Given below is one T cell receptor (beta chain) in context. The antigen is undetermined. These data originate in a study of cytomegalovirus exposure and HLA in healthy donors. Broader study findings: A later analysis reported that several of the most significant clusters appeared to be linked to common viral pathogens, among them Epstein-Barr virus. Analysis was performed later, and it showed HLA-associated TCR beta chains to be more clonally expanded than equally common others.

The PCR made use of 60 Vbeta and 13 Jbeta primers. The table came from immunoSEQ multiplex PCR; TCRdb's copy has only in-frame clones and leaves some out. The top ten clones hold 6.3% of a sample with 160,000 or so clones, 75% to 80% of them seen once. Germline V CDR1 and CDR2: SGHVS, FQNEAQ. The CDR3 runs to 14 residues. V was shortened by 1 base and J by 3 bases, with 7 bases between the two germline ends. Sequencing was carried out using PBMCs. This receptor was obtained from a man aged 35-49 years in good health and CMV-seropositive. The chain joins TRBV7-8 to TRBJ1-5; D not resolved. This chain's CDR3 is CASSLDDTNQPQHF. The CDR3 DNA sequence: TGTGCCAGCAGCTTAGACGACACCAATCAGCCCCAGCATTTT.